One and the same sample provided the 17 T cell receptor beta chains below, sequenced in a study of shared clonotypes between healthy human individuals (dated by TCRdb to about 2020). The protocol used for the library was the immunoSEQ multiplex PCR assay. Drawn from immuneACCESS, this table holds only the in-frame rearrangements with V and J called that TCRdb kept. Clones are partly lost; checked studies trace under half to an unresolved V gene and leave the rest unexplained. The sample data list about 2.4 million clones, and about 92% of these were observed just once. The ten largest clones add up to 0.13% to 0.15% of the sample. Source material: naive CD4+ T cells sorted from blood. In the paper's terms, the cell subset or site label means: CD45RA+ positively selected. Receptor source: a man between 18 and 29 years old in good health.

The chain recombines TRBV30 with TRBJ2-5; 13 nucleotides match TRBD2. The CDR3 totals 15 residues. The trim removed 4 bases at V and 1 base at J, leaving 3 bases unmatched. Germline assignment: CDR1 GTSNPN and CDR2 SVGIG (reference sequence). The CDR3 bases are TGTGCCTGGACCGGACTAGCGGGGGTCCAAGAGACCCAGTACTTC. Translation gives CAWTGLAGVQETQYF.

The chain is built from TRBV6-6 and TRBJ1-3; 7 bases line up with TRBD1. V shed 7 bases and J 1 base; nucleotides not matched to a gene: 4. Germline assignment: CDR1 MNHNY and CDR2 SVGAGI (reference sequence). This CDR3 region has 14 residues. For the CDR3, the DNA is TGTGCCAGCAAGAGACAGGGTTCTGGAAACACCATATATTTT. This sequence encodes CASKRQGSGNTIYF.

This clone has just one count. CDR3 nucleotide sequence: TGTGCCAGCAGCAAAAAGGAACCCGACAGGGGTGGAAACACCATATATTTT. Its translation is CASSKKEPDRGGNTIYF. V usage is TRBV21-1 and J usage is TRBJ1-3; the table's D gene call, TRBD1, was not cross checked with the DNA. TRBV21-1 is assigned pseudogene status. This CDR3 has 17 amino acids.

The chain employs TRBV7-6 and TRBJ2-4; 9 bases match TRBD1. Germline V gives CDR1 SGHVS, CDR2 FNYEAQ. This CDR3 has 16 residues. Losses at the gene ends were 1 base for V and 1 base for J; bases not matched to a gene: 2. The CDR3 sequence is CASSLGTGAAKNIQYF. The CDR3 DNA is TGTGCCAGCAGCTTAGGGACAGGGGCGGCCAAAAACATTCAGTACTTC.

The V and J genes are TRBV7-9 and TRBJ2-7, with D hard to call. Germline CDR1 and CDR2: SEHNR and FQNEAQ (reference sequence). This CDR3 comprises 14 residues. The V end was cut by 1 base, the J end by 6 bases, with 13 bases between. The CDR3 loop reads CASSLGAAVAEQYF. The DNA for the CDR3 is TGTGCCAGCAGCTTAGGGGCGGCCGTCGCCGAGCAGTACTTC. Variable domain in full (rest from reference TRBV7-9 and TRBJ2-7): DTGVSQNPRHKITKRGQNVTFRCDPISEHNRLYWYRQTLGQGPEFLTYFQNEAQLEKSRLLSDRFSAERPKGSFSTLEIQRTEQGDSAMYLCASSLGAAVAEQYFGPGTRLTVT.

In its sample, this clone was seen a few times. The sample has other DNA sequences that encode this CDR3 too. The V gene is TRBV19, the J gene TRBJ1-1, with D hard to call. V was shortened by 3 bases and J by 1 base, with 6 bases between the two germline ends. Germline loops: CDR1 LNHDA, CDR2 SQIVND (reference sequence). There are 13 residues in the CDR3. CDR3 residues: CASSIGENTEAFF. The CDR3 DNA sequence: TGTGCCAGTAGTATCGGGGAGAACACTGAAGCTTTCTTT.

The V call is TRBV14, the J call TRBJ1-2; no reliable D call. This CDR3 has 14 amino acids. V lost 1 base and J lost 2, with 8 bases in between. Germline lookup yields CDR1 SGHDN and CDR2 FVKESK. In DNA, the CDR3 is TGTGCCAGCAGCCAAGGCTTTTGGAACTATGGCTACACCTTC. It yields the protein CASSQGFWNYGYTF.

A remark on this clone: The identical CDR3 is also encoded by other nucleotide sequences in the sample. CDR3 nucleotides: TGCGCCAGCAGCCCTGGGACAGGGTGGGACACTGAAGCTTTCTTT. This encodes CASSPGTGWDTEAFF. V and J are TRBV5-1 and TRBJ1-1; 9 bases map to TRBD1. Germline-derived CDR1 and CDR2 are SGHRS and YFSETQ. This CDR3 has 15 amino acids. The ends lost 4 bases at V and 3 bases at J; junction bases unmatched: 7.

To note about this clone: The sample carries other DNA sequences with the same CDR3. The J gene is TRBJ2-3, the V gene TRBV10-1; D remains ambiguous. The germline V and J ends were trimmed by 4 bases and 0 bases, with 2 bases remaining between them. This CDR3 spans 12 amino acids. In germline, CDR1 is WNHNN, CDR2 SYGVQD (reference sequence). The CDR3 bases are TGCGCCAGCAGTGTGAGCACAGATACGCAGTATTTT. This codes for CASSVSTDTQYF.

The chain carries TRBV7-2 and TRBJ2-5; 13 nucleotides match TRBD2. V gave up 7 bases and J gave up 5 bases; unmatched junction bases: 13. Per germline, CDR1 SGHTA and CDR2 FQGNSA. The CDR3 has 17 residues. The CDR3 DNA sequence: TGTGCCAGCAACACCGGGACTAGCGGGGCCCGACCCGAGACCCAGTACTTC. Translation: CASNTGTSGARPETQYF.

This chain uses TRBV5-1 with TRBJ1-1, with a possible D match to TRBD1 (5 bases). The CDR3 spans 13 residues. The V end was cut by 4 bases, the J end by 4 bases, with 11 bases between. Germline CDR1 SGHRS, CDR2 YFSETQ. The CDR3 nucleotides read TGCGCCAGCAGCGAACTGGGGCCCACTGAAGCTTTCTTT. It encodes CASSELGPTEAFF.

The rearrangement uses TRBV18 and TRBJ2-3, with 8 positions matching TRBD2. Germline lookup yields CDR1 KGHSH and CDR2 LQKENI. V shed 3 bases, J shed 2 bases, and the junction held 4 bases outside the gene matches. CDR3 length equals 15 residues. CDR3 protein: CASSPRLANTDTQYF. The CDR3, as DNA: TGTGCCAGCTCACCGAGACTAGCGAACACAGATACGCAGTATTTT.

Turning to this clone: Other DNA sequences from this sample encode an identical CDR3 as well. The genes are TRBV15 and TRBJ1-4; D possibly corresponds to TRBD1 (5 bases). The CDR3 is 14 residues long. V gave up 0 bases and J gave up 5 bases, with 7 bases separating them. Germline-derived CDR1 and CDR2 are LNHNV and YYDKDF (reference sequence). The CDR3: CATSRDRGNEKLFF. In DNA form, the CDR3 reads TGTGCCACCAGCAGAGACCGGGGGAATGAAAAACTGTTTTTT.

CDR3 DNA: TGCGCCAGCACTGTGGGTCCCCTAACCGCGACAGATACGCAGTATTTT. This codes for CASTVGPLTATDTQYF. The chain employs TRBV5-1 and TRBJ2-3; D is uncertain. V lost 6 bases, J lost 3 bases, and 20 bases lay in between. This CDR3 is built from 16 residues. Germline loops: CDR1 SGHRS, CDR2 YFSETQ.

Note on this clone: The sample holds other DNA sequences that translate to the same CDR3. The genes are TRBV6-5 and TRBJ2-6; no firm D call. Germline CDR1 reads MNHEY; CDR2 reads SVGAGI. The CDR3 sequence is 15 residues long. V lost 0 bases and J 1 base, leaving 4 bases between the germline ends. The CDR3 nucleotides read TGTGCCAGCAGTTACTCGGGGTCTGGGGCCAACGTCCTGACTTTC. Encoded protein: CASSYSGSGANVLTF.

The chain carries TRBV7-8 and TRBJ1-6, with 8 nucleotides matching TRBD1. The CDR3 length is 17 residues. Trimming removed 1 base from V and 13 bases from J; junction bases left unmatched: 15. Germline lookup yields CDR1 SGHVS and CDR2 FQNEAQ. The CDR3 spells CASSLGVTGAGVQPLHF. CDR3 DNA: TGTGCCAGCAGCTTAGGAGTGACAGGGGCAGGGGTACAGCCCCTCCACTTT.

The chain carries TRBV6-1 and TRBJ2-5, with D tentatively TRBD1 or TRBD2 (5 bases each). Germline lookup yields CDR1 MNHNS and CDR2 SASEGT. This CDR3 is built from 15 residues. The V gene lost 2 bases and the J gene lost 5 bases, with 15 bases spanning the gap. CDR3: CASSENVGTGETQYF. The CDR3 region has the DNA TGTGCCAGCAGTGAAAATGTAGGGACCGGTGAGACCCAGTACTTC.